This TCR beta chain was captured in a study of blood T cell repertoires in COVID-19. Study as a whole: Sites across the United States, Italy and Spain contributed samples from acute and convalescent COVID-19. The cDNA or gDNA used as material had been derived from T cells, B-cell-depleted T cells, or PBMCs.

The authors' processing: Cell counts per sample came from amplifying reference gene primers. Produced via immunoSEQ multiplex PCR; TCRdb's table is partial and in-frame only. That table gives V, J and clone size, and the DNA gave D and trimming. The sample lists a few hundred thousand clones; about 90% were seen once. Trimming stripped 2 bases from V and 6 bases from J, with 14 bases between. The CDR3 runs 14 residues. CDR1 is MNHEY and CDR2 is SVGAGI in the germline V gene. Sequences were obtained from peripheral blood. The sequence was collected from a woman aged 25-40 years who had recovered from COVID-19. This rearrangement joins TRBV6-5 to TRBJ2-7, with D possibly matching TRBD1 (6 bases). The DNA for the CDR3 is TGTGCCAGCAGTTACGGGTCTCTGGGGGCCGAGCAGTACTTC. Its translation is CASSYGSLGAEQYF.